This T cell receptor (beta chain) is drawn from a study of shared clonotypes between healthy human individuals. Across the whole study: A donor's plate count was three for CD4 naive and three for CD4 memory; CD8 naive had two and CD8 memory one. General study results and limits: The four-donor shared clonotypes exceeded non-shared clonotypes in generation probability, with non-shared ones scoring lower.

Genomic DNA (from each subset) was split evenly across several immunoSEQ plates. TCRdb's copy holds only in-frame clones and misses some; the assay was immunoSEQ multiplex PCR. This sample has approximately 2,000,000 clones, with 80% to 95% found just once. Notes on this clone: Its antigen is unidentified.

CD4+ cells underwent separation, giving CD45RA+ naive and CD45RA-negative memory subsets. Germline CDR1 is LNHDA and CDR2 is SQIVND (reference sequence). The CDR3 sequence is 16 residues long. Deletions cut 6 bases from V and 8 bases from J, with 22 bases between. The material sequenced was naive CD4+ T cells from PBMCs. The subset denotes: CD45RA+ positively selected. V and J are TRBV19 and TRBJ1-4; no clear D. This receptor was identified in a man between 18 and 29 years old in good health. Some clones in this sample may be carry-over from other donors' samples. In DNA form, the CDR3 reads TGTGCCAGTAGAGTTTCGCGGGCGGCGAGGTGGGAAAAACTGTTTTTT. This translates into CASRVSRAARWEKLFF.